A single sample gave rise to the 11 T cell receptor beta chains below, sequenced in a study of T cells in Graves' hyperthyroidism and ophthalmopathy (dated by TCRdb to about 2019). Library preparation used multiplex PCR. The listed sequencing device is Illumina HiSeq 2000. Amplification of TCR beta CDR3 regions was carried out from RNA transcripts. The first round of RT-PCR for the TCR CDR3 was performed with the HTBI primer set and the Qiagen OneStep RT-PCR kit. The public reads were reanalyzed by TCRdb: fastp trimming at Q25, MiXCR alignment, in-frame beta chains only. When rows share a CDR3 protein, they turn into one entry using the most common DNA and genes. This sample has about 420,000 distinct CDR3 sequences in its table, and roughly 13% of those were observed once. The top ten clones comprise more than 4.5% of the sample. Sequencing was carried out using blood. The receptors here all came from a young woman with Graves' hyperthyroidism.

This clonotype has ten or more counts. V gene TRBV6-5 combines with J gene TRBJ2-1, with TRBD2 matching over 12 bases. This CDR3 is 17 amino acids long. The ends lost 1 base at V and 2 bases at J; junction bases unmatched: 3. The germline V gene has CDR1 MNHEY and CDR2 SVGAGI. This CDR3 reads CASSYLLAGGAYNEQFF. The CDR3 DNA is TGTGCCAGCAGTTACTTACTAGCGGGAGGCGCCTACAATGAGCAGTTCTTC.

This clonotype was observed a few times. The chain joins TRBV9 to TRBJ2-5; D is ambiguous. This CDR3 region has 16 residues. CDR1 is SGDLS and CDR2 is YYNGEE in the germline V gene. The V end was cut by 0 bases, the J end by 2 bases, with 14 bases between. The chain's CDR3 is CASSVVDRATQETQYF. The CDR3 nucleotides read TGTGCCAGCAGCGTAGTCGACCGCGCCACGCAAGAGACCCAGTACTTC.

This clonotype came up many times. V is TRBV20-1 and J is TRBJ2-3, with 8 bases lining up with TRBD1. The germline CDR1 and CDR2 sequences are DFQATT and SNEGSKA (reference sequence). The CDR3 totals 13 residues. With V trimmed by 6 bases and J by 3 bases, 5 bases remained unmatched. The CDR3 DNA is TGCAGTGCAACGACAGGGGTAACAGATACGCAGTATTTT. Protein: CSATTGVTDTQYF.

Here the CDR3 reads CSVERRDQSEQFF. CDR3 sequence (DNA): TGCAGCGTTGAACGACGGGACCAGAGCGAGCAGTTCTTC. This chain uses TRBV29-1 with TRBJ2-1; tentatively, D is TRBD1 or TRBD2 (5 bases each). Trimming pared 2 bases from V and 10 bases from J, leaving 15 bases between. Germline V gives CDR1 SQVTM, CDR2 ANQGSEA. The CDR3 totals 13 residues.

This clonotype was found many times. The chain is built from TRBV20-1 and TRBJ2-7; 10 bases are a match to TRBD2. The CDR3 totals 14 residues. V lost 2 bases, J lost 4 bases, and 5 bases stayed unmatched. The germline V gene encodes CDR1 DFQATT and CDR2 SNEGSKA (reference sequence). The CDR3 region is CSARKSGREYEQYF. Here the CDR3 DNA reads TGCAGTGCTAGAAAGAGCGGGAGGGAGTACGAGCAGTACTTC.

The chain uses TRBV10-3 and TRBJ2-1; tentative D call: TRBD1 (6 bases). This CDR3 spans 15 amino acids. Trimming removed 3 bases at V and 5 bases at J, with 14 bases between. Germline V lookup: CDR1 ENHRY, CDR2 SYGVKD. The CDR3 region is CAISDPGQRNNEQFF. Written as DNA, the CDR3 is TGTGCCATCAGTGATCCAGGACAGAGGAACAATGAGCAGTTCTTC.

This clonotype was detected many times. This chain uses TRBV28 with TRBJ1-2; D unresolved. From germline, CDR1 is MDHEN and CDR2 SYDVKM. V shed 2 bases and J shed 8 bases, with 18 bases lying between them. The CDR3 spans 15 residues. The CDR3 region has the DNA TGTGCCAGCAGTTTAAGGACGAATTCACCGGGAGGCTACACCTTC. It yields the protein CASSLRTNSPGGYTF.

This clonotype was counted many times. The CDR3 spells CASSPIRHTDTQYF. DNA of the CDR3: TGTGCCAGCTCTCCAATTCGGCACACAGATACGCAGTATTTT. The chain carries TRBV18 and TRBJ2-3; no clear D gene. The V end was cut by 6 bases, the J end by 2 bases, with 12 bases between. The germline V gene has CDR1 KGHSH and CDR2 LQKENI. The CDR3 totals 14 residues.

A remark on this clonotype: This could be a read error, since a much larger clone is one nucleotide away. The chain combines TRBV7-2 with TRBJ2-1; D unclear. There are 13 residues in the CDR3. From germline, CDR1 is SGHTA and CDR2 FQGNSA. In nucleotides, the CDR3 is TGTGCCAGCAGCTTAGCGGGGTTTGGTGAGCAGCTCTTC. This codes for CASSLAGFGEQLF.

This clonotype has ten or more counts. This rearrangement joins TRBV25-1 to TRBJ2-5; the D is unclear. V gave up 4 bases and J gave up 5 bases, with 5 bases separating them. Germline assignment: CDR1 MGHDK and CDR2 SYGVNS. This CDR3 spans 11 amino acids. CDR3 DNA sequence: TGTGCCAGCAGTGTTGGGGAGACCCAGTACTTC. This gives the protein CASSVGETQYF.

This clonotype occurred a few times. CDR3: CASKSTGTDTQYF. Written as DNA, the CDR3 is TGTGCCAGCAAGTCGACAGGGACAGATACGCAGTATTTT. V and J are TRBV7-3 and TRBJ2-3; the match to TRBD1 covers 7 bases. With 7 bases clipped from V and 3 bases from J, the junction kept 4 bases outside the gene matches. The germline V gene encodes CDR1 SGHTA and CDR2 FQGTGA. This CDR3 is 13 amino acids long.